The 15 T cell receptor beta chains reported below all come from one sample, sequenced in a study of T cell responses to AZD1222 COVID-19 vaccine. TCRdb's copy holds only in-frame clones and misses some; the assay was immunoSEQ multiplex PCR. The sample yields fewer than 110,000 clones, roughly 88% seen once. This sample comprised peripheral blood, obtained on day 0 of AZD1222 vaccination. The source of these receptors is an adult in good health.

The gene calls are TRBV18 and TRBJ1-1, with D tentatively TRBD1 (5 bases). In germline, CDR1 is KGHSH, CDR2 LQKENI. The ends were cut back, 0 bases at V and 6 bases at J, with 11 bases in the middle. The CDR3 totals 14 residues. CDR3 bases: TGTGCCAGCTCACCACCTAGCGCAGGGTCTGAAGCTTTCTTT. Its protein product is CASSPPSAGSEAFF.

A single count supports this clone. The chain links TRBV9 to TRBJ2-3; perhaps TRBD2 as D (6 bases). The CDR3 loop spans 15 amino acids. Deletions cut 4 bases from V and 5 bases from J, with 17 bases between. Germline CDR1 is SGDLS and CDR2 is YYNGEE. The CDR3 is CASSFLGMGGDTQYF. The CDR3 DNA is TGTGCCAGCAGCTTTCTAGGTATGGGGGGAGATACGCAGTATTTT.

This clone came up once. The chain joins TRBV2 to TRBJ2-6; D is perhaps TRBD1 (6 bases). Per germline, CDR1 SNHLY and CDR2 FYNNEI. Trimming stripped 5 bases from V and 3 bases from J, with 8 bases between. This CDR3 is 14 amino acids long. CDR3 amino acids: CASSTGFGANVLTF. As DNA, the CDR3 is TGTGCCAGCAGTACAGGGTTTGGGGCCAACGTCCTGACTTTC.

This clone was found once. The genes are TRBV6-5 and TRBJ1-1, with D perhaps matching TRBD1 (5 bases). This CDR3 spans 13 amino acids. The V and J ends lost 6 bases and 4 bases respectively, with 12 bases between them. CDR1 and CDR2 from the germline V gene are MNHEY and SVGAGI. CDR3 in DNA: TGTGCCAGCAGCTCTCTAAGGGGCACTGAAGCTTTCTTT. Its translation is CASSSLRGTEAFF.

The genes are TRBV7-8 and TRBJ1-5; D perhaps matches TRBD1 (6 bases). Trimming cost V 4 bases and J 1 base, with 11 bases left between them. The CDR3 extends over 15 amino acids. The germline V gene has CDR1 SGHVS and CDR2 FQNEAQ. CDR3 protein: CASSSKDSSNQPQHF. In nucleotides, the CDR3 is TGTGCCAGCAGCTCCAAGGACAGCAGCAATCAGCCCCAGCATTTT.

V gene TRBV19 combines with J gene TRBJ2-2; 13 bases agree with TRBD2. The CDR3 contains 15 residues. Germline V lookup: CDR1 LNHDA, CDR2 SQIVND (reference sequence). V was pared by 5 bases and J by 7 bases, with 4 bases of the junction left unmatched. The CDR3 region has the DNA TGTGCCAGTAGTGACGGGACTAGCGGGATCGGGGAGCTGTTTTTT. Protein: CASSDGTSGIGELFF.

The chain uses TRBV19 and TRBJ2-7, with D possibly TRBD2 on 6 matching bases. V was trimmed by 10 bases and J by 4 bases, leaving 17 bases between them. The CDR3 has 13 amino acids. Germline V gene sequence: CDR1 LNHDA, CDR2 SQIVND (reference sequence). The DNA of the CDR3 is TGTGCCACCCAAAAGGAGGGAGGTTACGAGCAGTACTTC. Translating it yields CATQKEGGYEQYF.

The gene calls are TRBV4-3 and TRBJ1-5; D may be TRBD1 (5 bases). CDR1 is LGHNA and CDR2 is YSLEER in the germline V gene. V was cut by 4 bases and J by 2 bases, with 15 bases left in between. The CDR3 runs to 16 residues. The CDR3 loop is CASSLRGEVRNQPQHF. CDR3 DNA sequence: TGCGCCAGCAGCCTAAGAGGGGAGGTACGCAATCAGCCCCAGCATTTT.

This sequence joins TRBV5-4 and TRBJ1-4; 7 positions match TRBD1. CDR1 and CDR2 (germline): SGHNT, YYREEE (reference sequence). V dropped 4 bases and J dropped 5; count of bases not matched to a gene: 11. The CDR3 is 16 residues long. The CDR3 here is CASSRYDRARNEKLFF. The CDR3 DNA sequence: TGTGCCAGCAGCCGTTACGACAGGGCAAGAAATGAAAAACTGTTTTTT.

The rearrangement links TRBV27 to TRBJ2-5, with TRBD1 matching 7 bases. Germline CDR1 reads MNHEY; CDR2 reads SMNVEV (reference sequence). Trimming cost V 5 bases and J 3 bases; bases outside gene matches: 3. This CDR3 contains 13 residues. The CDR3 nucleotides are TGTGCCAGCAGTCCCGGGACAGAAGAGACCCAGTACTTC. This gives the protein CASSPGTEETQYF.

This sequence joins TRBV6-2 or TRBV6-3 and TRBJ2-1; D not certain. CDR3 size: 11 residues. V was shortened by 4 bases and J by 10 bases, with 8 bases between the two germline ends. CDR1 is MNHEY, CDR2 SVGEGT, per germline. The DNA of the CDR3 is TGTGCCAGCAGTTCGTATAGCGAGCAGTTCTTC. The encoded protein is CASSSYSEQFF.

The chain is built from TRBV4-3 and TRBJ1-2; a weak D match, TRBD1 (6 bases). This CDR3 has 13 residues. The germline CDR1 and CDR2 sequences are LGHNA and YSLEER. Trimming stripped 0 bases from V and 8 bases from J, with 10 bases between. The CDR3 sequence is CASSQESGGGYTF. CDR3 DNA: TGCGCCAGCAGCCAAGAAAGTGGGGGCGGCTACACCTTC.

The V call is TRBV18, the J call TRBJ1-5, with no clear D. The V end lost 3 bases, the J end lost 2 bases, and 14 bases lay between the germline ends. Germline loops: CDR1 KGHSH, CDR2 LQKENI. The CDR3 spans 16 residues. In nucleotides, the CDR3 is TGTGCCAGCTCACCTCCCAACTCAGCGGGCAATCAGCCCCAGCATTTT. It yields the protein CASSPPNSAGNQPQHF.

V and J are TRBV6-6 and TRBJ1-2; weak D call: TRBD1 (5 bases). CDR1 MNHNY and CDR2 SVGAGI come from the germline V gene (reference sequence). The CDR3 contains 11 residues. The V and J ends lost 6 bases and 7 bases respectively, with 9 bases between them. For the CDR3, the DNA is TGTGCCAGCAGCTCAGGGTTTGGCTACACCTTC. As protein: CASSSGFGYTF.

The chain carries TRBV24-1 and TRBJ1-2; D unresolved. Trimming cost V 4 bases and J 2 bases, with 10 bases left between them. CDR1 is KGHDR and CDR2 is SFDVKD in the germline V gene. The CDR3 has 14 amino acids. The CDR3 region has the DNA TGTGCCACCAGTGAGTCAGGCCAAAACTATGGCTACACCTTC. Encoded protein: CATSESGQNYGYTF.